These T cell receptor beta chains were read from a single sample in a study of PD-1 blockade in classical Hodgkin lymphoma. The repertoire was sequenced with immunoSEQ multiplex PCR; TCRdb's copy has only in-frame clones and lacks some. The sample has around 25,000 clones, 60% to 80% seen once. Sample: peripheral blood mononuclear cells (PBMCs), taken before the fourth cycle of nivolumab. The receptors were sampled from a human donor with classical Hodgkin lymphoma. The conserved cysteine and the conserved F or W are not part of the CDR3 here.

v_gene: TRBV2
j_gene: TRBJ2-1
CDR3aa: ASVGEGYNEQF

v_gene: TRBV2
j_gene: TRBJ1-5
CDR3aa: ASSAGWNQPQH

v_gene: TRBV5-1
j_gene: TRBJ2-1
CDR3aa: ASSVSGGAYNEQF

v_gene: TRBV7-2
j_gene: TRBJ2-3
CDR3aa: ASSLVGGVADTQY

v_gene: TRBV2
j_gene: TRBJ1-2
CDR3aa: ASSTPGRVNGYT

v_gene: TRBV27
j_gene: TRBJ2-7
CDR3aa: ASSPRAETRYEQY

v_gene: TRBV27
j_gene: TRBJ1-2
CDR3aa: ASSLGRTGGYGYT

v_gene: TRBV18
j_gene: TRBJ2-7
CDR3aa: ASSPPGTMEQY

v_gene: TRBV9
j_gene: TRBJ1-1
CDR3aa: ASSVRGDRVGTEAF

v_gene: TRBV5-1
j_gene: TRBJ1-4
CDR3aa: ASSLGQGNEKLF

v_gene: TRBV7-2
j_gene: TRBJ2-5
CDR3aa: ASSSGQGWGKTQY

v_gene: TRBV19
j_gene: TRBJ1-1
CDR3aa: ASRDRGLYTEAF

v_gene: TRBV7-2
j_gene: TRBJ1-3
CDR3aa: ASSTRQGVGNTIY

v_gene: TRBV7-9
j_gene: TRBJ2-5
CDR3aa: ASSLGIAGGPETQY

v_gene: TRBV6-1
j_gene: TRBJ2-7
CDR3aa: ASSASSGGNYEQY

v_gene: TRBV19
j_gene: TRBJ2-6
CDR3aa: ASSTSTPGSGANVLT

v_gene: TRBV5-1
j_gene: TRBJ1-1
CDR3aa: ASSKTANTEAF

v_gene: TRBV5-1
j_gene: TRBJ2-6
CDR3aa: ASSLMPGQGANYGANVLT

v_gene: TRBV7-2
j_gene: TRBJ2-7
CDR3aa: ASSFSPQGWAYEQY

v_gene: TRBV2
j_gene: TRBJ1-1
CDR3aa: ASSEGGTEAF

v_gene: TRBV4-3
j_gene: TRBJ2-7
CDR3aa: ASSQDSQREFSEQY

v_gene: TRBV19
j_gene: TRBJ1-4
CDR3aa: ASSTLQGAPANEKLF

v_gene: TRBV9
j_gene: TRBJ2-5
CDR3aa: ASSIMGGSETQY

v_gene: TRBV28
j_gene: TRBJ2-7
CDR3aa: ASIKGGTSYEQY

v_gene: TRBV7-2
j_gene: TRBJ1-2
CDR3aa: ASSLAGQGAEGYT

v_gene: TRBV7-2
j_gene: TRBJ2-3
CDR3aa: ASSLRGEADTQY

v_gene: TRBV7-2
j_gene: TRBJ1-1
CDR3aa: ASSLARQGEAF

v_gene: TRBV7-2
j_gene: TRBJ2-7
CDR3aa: ASSTSSGGAYEQY

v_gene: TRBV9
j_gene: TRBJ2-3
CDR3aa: ASSLPSGVADTQY

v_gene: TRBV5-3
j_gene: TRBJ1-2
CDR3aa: APARGRAVGYT

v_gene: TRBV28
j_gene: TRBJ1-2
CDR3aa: ASSRKGYGYT

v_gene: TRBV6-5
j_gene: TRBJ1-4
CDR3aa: ASNYSGQGYEKLF

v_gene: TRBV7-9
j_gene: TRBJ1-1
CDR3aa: ASSSQGGAGTEAF

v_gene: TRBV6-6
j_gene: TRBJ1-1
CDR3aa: ASSYPVINTEAF

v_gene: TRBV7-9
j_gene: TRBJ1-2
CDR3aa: ASSLDVLNYGYT

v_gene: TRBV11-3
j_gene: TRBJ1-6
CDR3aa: ASSPRAGISPLH

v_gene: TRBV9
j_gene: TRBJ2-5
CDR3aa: ASSVVSGLRETQY

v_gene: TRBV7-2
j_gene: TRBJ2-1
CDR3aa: ASSLAFGTAYNEQF

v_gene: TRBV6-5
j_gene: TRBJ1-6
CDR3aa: ASSYSRRGVSPLH

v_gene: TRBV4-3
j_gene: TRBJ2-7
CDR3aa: ASSQSPRGWHEQY

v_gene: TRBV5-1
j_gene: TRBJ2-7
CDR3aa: ASSLAQGSPREQY

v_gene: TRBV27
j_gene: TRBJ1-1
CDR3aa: ASSPGQGGDTEAF

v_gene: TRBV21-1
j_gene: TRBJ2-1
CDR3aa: AKSSEGSGSKTYNEQF

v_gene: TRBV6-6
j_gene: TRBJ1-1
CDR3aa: ASSRTAGDTEAF

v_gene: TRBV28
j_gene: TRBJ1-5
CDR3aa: ASSLMSNQPQH

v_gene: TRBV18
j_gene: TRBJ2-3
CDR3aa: ASSSSTSGAYGTDTQY